This T cell receptor beta chain was identified during a study of T-cell reconstitution after alpha-beta-depleted transplantation in children. This clonotype was detected ten times or more. TCRbeta library construction was performed incorporating unique molecular identifiers. TCRdb itself ran the PCR reads through MiXCR, one entry per CDR3 protein. The profile covers roughly 500,000 distinct CDR3 sequences, with more than 9% appearing a single time and around 2.2% taken by the ten largest. CDR3 length: 16 amino acids. CDR1 and CDR2 from the germline V gene are MNHEY and SMNVEV (reference sequence). The junction had 7 bases not matched to a gene; V was cut back by 4 bases and J by 2 bases.

The material sequenced was PBMCs, taken before TCRalphabeta/CD19-depleted stem cell transplant. The gene calls are TRBV27 and TRBJ2-3; 9 nucleotides align to TRBD1. The receptor was derived from a child aged 2 to 15 with inherited bone marrow failure, due to receive a stem cell transplant. CDR3: CASSSSGQGHTDTQYF. The CDR3 bases are TGTGCCAGCAGTTCCTCGGGACAGGGTCACACAGATACGCAGTATTTT.